A selection of T cell receptor beta chains follows, all from one sample in a study of blood T cell repertoires in COVID-19. Produced via immunoSEQ multiplex PCR; TCRdb's table is partial and in-frame only. The sample lists about 190,000 clones, roughly 80% occurring once. Input material: peripheral blood. These receptors came from a human donor in a cohort sampled during active COVID-19. Each CDR3 is given without its conserved first and last residue. Each record gives: D gene, J gene, V gene, CDR3 protein. A D gene is named only where the DNA matches it firmly.

TRBD1 TRBJ2-5 TRBV9 ASSPFSGQQETQY
TRBD1 TRBJ2-5 TRBV7-3 ASSLTPAGGSETQY
- TRBJ2-2 TRBV5-8 ASSFSVGASTGELF
- TRBJ1-4 TRBV6-5 ASRGRVNEKLF
TRBD1 TRBJ2-7 TRBV19 ASRRDRVDYEQY
- TRBJ2-2 TRBV3-1/TRBV3-2 ASSPGTGELF
TRBD2 TRBJ2-3 TRBV30 AWSSGGAHTDTQY
- TRBJ1-2 TRBV5-1 ASSLEPAPERGYT
TRBD1 TRBJ1-1 TRBV10-3 AISGGTGWTEAF
TRBD1 TRBJ2-5 TRBV2 ASSAGRGETQY
- TRBJ2-5 TRBV11-3 ASSLNQANQETQY
- TRBJ1-6 TRBV27 ASSNLRSSYNSPLH
TRBD2 TRBJ2-3 TRBV7-8 ASSRLAGVTDTQY
- TRBJ2-6 TRBV2 ASSEGHTGSGANVLT
TRBD1 TRBJ1-1 TRBV7-9 ASSPTDRGQTEAF
- TRBJ2-2 TRBV10-3 AISESNRGSRTGELF
- TRBJ2-5 TRBV6-6 ASTRRQETQY
- TRBJ2-3 TRBV10-3 AISNGHPSTDTQY
- TRBJ2-5 TRBV6-5 ASSYSRTAIQETQY
- TRBJ2-2 TRBV7-9 ASSPPGVVANTGELF
TRBD1 TRBJ1-2 TRBV7-8 ASSTFDRGYYT
TRBD1 TRBJ1-1 TRBV12-3/TRBV12-4 ASRGTGSLGAF
TRBD1 TRBJ2-1 TRBV5-4 ASSFGTGRTSYNEQF
- TRBJ2-3 TRBV5-1 ASSVTGIPTDTQY
- TRBJ1-1 TRBV18 ASSDSGTEAF
- TRBJ2-1 TRBV7-3 ASSSPGKGYNEQF
- TRBJ2-4 TRBV5-1 ASSLALTGGIQY
- TRBJ2-2 TRBV4-1 ASSQGGAAGELF